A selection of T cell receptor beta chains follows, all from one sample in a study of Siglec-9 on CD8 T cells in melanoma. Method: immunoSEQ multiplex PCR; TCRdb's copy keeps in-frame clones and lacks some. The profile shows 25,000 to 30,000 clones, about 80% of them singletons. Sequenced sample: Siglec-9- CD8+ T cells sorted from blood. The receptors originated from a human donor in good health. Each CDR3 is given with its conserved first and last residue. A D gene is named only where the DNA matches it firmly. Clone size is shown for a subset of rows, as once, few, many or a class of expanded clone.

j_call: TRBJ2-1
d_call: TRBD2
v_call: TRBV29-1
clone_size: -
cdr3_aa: CSVEDLTRESVLDEQFF
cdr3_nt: TGCAGCGTTGAAGATTTGACGCGGGAGTCCGTGTTGGATGAGCAGTTCTTC

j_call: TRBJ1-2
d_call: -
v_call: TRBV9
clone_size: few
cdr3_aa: CASWGTYGYTF
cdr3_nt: TGTGCCAGCTGGGGGACCTATGGCTACACCTTC

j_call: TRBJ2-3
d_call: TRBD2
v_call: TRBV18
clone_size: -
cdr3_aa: CASSLPGTRGSTDTQYF
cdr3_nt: TGTGCCAGCTCACTCCCCGGGACTAGGGGTAGCACAGATACGCAGTATTTT

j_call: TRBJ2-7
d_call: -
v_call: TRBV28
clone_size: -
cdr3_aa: CASSFMHPLSYEQYF
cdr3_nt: TGTGCCAGCAGTTTTATGCACCCGCTTAGCTACGAGCAGTACTTC

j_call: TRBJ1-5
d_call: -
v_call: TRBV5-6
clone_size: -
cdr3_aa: CASSLQGMGNQPQHF
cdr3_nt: TGTGCCAGCAGCTTGCAGGGAATGGGCAATCAGCCCCAGCATTTT

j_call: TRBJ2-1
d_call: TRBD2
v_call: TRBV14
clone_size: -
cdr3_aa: CASSQHPSGGLDEQFF
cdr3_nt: TGTGCCAGCAGCCAACATCCTAGCGGGGGGTTAGATGAGCAGTTCTTC

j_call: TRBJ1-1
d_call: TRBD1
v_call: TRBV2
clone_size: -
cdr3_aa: CASSEFDRGFLAFF
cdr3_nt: TGTGCCAGCAGTGAATTTGACAGGGGTTTTTTAGCTTTCTTT

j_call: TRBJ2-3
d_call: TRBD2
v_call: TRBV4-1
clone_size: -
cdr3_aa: CASSQEWGTSGEDTDTQYF
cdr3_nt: TGCGCCAGCAGCCAAGAATGGGGGACTAGCGGGGAGGACACAGATACGCAGTATTTT

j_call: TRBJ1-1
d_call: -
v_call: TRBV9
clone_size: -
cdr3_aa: CASSPLTWDKPEAFF
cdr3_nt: TGTGCCAGCAGCCCATTGACCTGGGACAAGCCTGAAGCTTTCTTT

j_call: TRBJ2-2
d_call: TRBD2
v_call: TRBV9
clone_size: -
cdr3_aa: CASSVAKRGPTGELFF
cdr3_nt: TGTGCCAGCAGCGTAGCTAAGCGGGGGCCCACCGGGGAGCTGTTTTTT

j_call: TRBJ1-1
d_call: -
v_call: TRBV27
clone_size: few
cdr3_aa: CASSLSLPGMITEAFF
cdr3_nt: TGTGCCAGCAGTTTATCATTGCCCGGGATGATCACTGAAGCTTTCTTT

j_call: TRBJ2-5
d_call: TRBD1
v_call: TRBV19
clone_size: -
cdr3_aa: CASSIGTAEETQYF
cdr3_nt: TGTGCCAGTAGTATCGGGACAGCCGAAGAGACCCAGTACTTC

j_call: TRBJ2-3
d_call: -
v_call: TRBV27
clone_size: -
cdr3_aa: CASRHSTDTQYF
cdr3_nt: TGTGCCAGCAGACATAGCACAGATACGCAGTATTTT

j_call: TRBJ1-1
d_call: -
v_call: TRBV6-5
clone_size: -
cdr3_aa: CASRIMGGTEAFF
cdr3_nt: TGTGCCAGCAGAATTATGGGGGGCACTGAAGCTTTCTTT

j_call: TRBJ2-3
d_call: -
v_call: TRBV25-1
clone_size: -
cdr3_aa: CASNTGGTDTQYF
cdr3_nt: TGTGCCAGCAATACAGGCGGCACAGATACGCAGTATTTT

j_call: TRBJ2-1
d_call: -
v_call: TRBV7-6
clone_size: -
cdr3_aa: CASSSTDNEQFF
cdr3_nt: TGTGCCAGCAGCTCAACCGACAATGAGCAGTTCTTC

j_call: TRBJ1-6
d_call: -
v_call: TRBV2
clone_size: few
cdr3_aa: CASTGSSYNSPLHF
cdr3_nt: TGTGCCAGCACAGGGAGCTCCTATAATTCACCCCTCCACTTT

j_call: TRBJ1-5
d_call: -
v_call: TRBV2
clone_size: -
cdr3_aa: CASKEGNQPQHF
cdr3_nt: TGTGCCAGCAAAGAAGGCAATCAGCCCCAGCATTTT

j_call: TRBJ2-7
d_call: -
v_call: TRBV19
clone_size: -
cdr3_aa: CASSRDFYEQYF
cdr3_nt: TGTGCCAGTAGTCGGGACTTCTACGAGCAGTACTTC

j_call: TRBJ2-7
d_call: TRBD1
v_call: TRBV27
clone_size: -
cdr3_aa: CASRTGGRYEQYF
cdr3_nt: TGTGCCTCTCGGACAGGGGGCAGGTACGAGCAGTACTTC

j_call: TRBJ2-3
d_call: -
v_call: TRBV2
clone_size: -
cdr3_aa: CASSPGGSTDTQYF
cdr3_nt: TGTGCCAGCTCGCCCGGGGGCAGCACAGATACGCAGTATTTT

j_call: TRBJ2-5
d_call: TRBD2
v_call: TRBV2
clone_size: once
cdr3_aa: CASAREASGNQETQYF
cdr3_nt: TGTGCCAGCGCGCGGGAAGCTAGCGGGAACCAAGAGACCCAGTACTTC

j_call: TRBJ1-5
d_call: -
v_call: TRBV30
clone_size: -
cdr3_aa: CAWSGPSTGRGEPQHF
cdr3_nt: TGTGCCTGGAGTGGCCCCTCGACAGGTCGAGGTGAGCCCCAGCATTTT

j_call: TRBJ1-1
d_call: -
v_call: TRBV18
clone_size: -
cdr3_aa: CASSLRDFTEAFF
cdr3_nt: TGTGCCAGCTCATTGCGGGACTTCACTGAAGCTTTCTTT

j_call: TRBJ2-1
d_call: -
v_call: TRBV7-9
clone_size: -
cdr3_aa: CALVRGDRYNEQFF
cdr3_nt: TGTGCCCTAGTTCGCGGGGATAGGTACAATGAGCAGTTCTTC

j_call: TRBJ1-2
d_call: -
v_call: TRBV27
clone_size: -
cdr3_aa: CASRARDGGPGYTF
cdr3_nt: TGTGCCAGCCGCGCTCGGGACGGAGGGCCTGGCTACACCTTC

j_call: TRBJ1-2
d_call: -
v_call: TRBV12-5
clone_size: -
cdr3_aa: CASGLDNRVGYTF
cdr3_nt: TGTGCTAGTGGTTTGGATAACAGGGTGGGCTACACCTTC

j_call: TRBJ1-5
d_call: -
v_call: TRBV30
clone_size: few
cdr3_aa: CAWNRAFNQPQHF
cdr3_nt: TGTGCCTGGAACAGGGCCTTTAATCAGCCCCAGCATTTT

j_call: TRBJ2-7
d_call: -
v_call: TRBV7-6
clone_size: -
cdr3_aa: CASSLHTRGTGDYEQYF
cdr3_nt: TGTGCCAGCAGCCTACATACTCGGGGAACAGGAGACTACGAGCAGTACTTC